This is a list of T cell receptor beta chains from one sample in a study of blood T cell repertoires in COVID-19. Produced via immunoSEQ multiplex PCR; TCRdb's table is partial and in-frame only. The sample contains 250,000 to 300,000 clones, about nine tenths of which appear only once. Material for sequencing was PBMCs or T cells enriched from blood (not recorded which). Receptor source: a man aged 18 to 30 who had recovered from COVID-19. CDR3s include the opening cysteine and the closing phenylalanine or tryptophan. The order of the fields is V gene, J gene, D gene, clone size, CDR3 DNA, CDR3 protein. The D gene is left open where the match is weak. Only some rows state a clone size, as once, few, many or a class for expanded clones.

TRBV4-2,TRBJ2-7,.,once,TGTGCCAGCAGCCAAGATATCTGGCTAGCCTACGAGCAGTACTTC,CASSQDIWLAYEQYF
TRBV11-2,TRBJ2-5,TRBD2,.,TGTGCCAGCAGCATAACTAGCGGGGAGACCCAGTACTTC,CASSITSGETQYF
TRBV30,TRBJ1-3,.,.,TGTGCCTGGAGGAAAGACAGAAGTGGAAACACCATATATTTT,CAWRKDRSGNTIYF
TRBV30,TRBJ1-4,.,.,TGTGCCTGTCAGCCAGTGTCCGGGGAAAAACTGTTTTTT,CACQPVSGEKLFF
TRBV28,TRBJ2-1,TRBD2,.,TGTGCCAGCAGTCGTACCGGACTAGCGGGAGCCGGGCAGTTCTTC,CASSRTGLAGAGQFF
TRBV6-4,TRBJ2-3,TRBD2,.,TGTGCCAGCAGTGAAGGGACTAGCGGCACAGATACGCAGTATTTT,CASSEGTSGTDTQYF
TRBV30,TRBJ2-1,TRBD2,.,TGTGCCTGGAGTCTCGGCGGGAGGGTCAATGAGCAGTTCTTC,CAWSLGGRVNEQFF
TRBV7-3,TRBJ2-7,TRBD2,.,TGTGCCAGCAGCTTAAGTAGGGCTAGCGGGAGTGTCGAGCAGTACTTC,CASSLSRASGSVEQYF
TRBV20-1,TRBJ1-2,TRBD1,.,TGCAGTGCTCCCACAGGGGGAGGCTACACCTTC,CSAPTGGGYTF
TRBV18,TRBJ1-5,.,.,TGTGCCAGCTCATCCTCGACAGTGAATAGCAATCAGCCCCAGCATTTT,CASSSSTVNSNQPQHF
TRBV4-1,TRBJ2-1,.,.,TGCGCCAGCAGAGTGGGGAGCTCCTACAATGAGCAGTTCTTC,CASRVGSSYNEQFF
TRBV5-6,TRBJ2-5,.,.,TGTGCCAGCAGCTTTTGGGGAGCGCGCGAGACCCAGTACTTC,CASSFWGARETQYF
TRBV6-1,TRBJ1-2,.,.,TGTGCCAGCAGTGACCCGGGAGGGAAGAACTATGGCTACACCTTC,CASSDPGGKNYGYTF
TRBV5-1,TRBJ2-2,TRBD1,.,TGCGCCAGCAGCCACGGGACAGGCAACACCGGGGAGCTGTTTTTT,CASSHGTGNTGELFF
TRBV6-5,TRBJ1-2,TRBD1,.,TGTGCCAGCAGTTACGGGACAGGGGGTGGAAGCTACACCTTC,CASSYGTGGGSYTF
TRBV5-1,TRBJ2-7,.,.,TGCGCCAGCAGCTCGACAGGAGGAAAGTACGAGCAGTACTTC,CASSSTGGKYEQYF
TRBV7-3,TRBJ1-1,.,.,TGTGCCAGCAGCCCCAACATGAACACTGAAGCTTTCTTT,CASSPNMNTEAFF
TRBV7-2,TRBJ1-5,.,.,TGTGCCAGCAGCTTCGGACAGCCCAATCAGCCCCAGCATTTT,CASSFGQPNQPQHF
TRBV6-5,TRBJ1-5,.,.,TGTGCCAGCAGGAGGGAACCGAGCGGGTATCAGCCCCAGCATTTT,CASRREPSGYQPQHF
TRBV6-5,TRBJ2-4,.,.,TGTGCCAGCAGTTACGGAGAGGGAGCCAAAAACATTCAGTACTTC,CASSYGEGAKNIQYF
TRBV30,TRBJ2-6,.,.,TGTGCCTCGACAGGGAGGACTGGGGCCAACGTCCTGACTTTC,CASTGRTGANVLTF
TRBV5-6,TRBJ1-1,.,.,TGTGCCAGCAGCTTCCACAGGGCTGAGAACACTGAAGCTTTCTTT,CASSFHRAENTEAFF
TRBV6-5,TRBJ1-1,TRBD1,.,TGTGCCAGCAGCATAGACAGGGGCACTGAAGCTTTCTTT,CASSIDRGTEAFF
TRBV14,TRBJ1-6,TRBD1,.,TGTGCCAGCAGCCGGACAGGGTCTAATTCACCCCTCCACTTT,CASSRTGSNSPLHF
TRBV7-2,TRBJ2-3,.,.,TGTGCCAGCAGCGGTTCCGGGGGGCGGGCAGATACGCAGTATTTT,CASSGSGGRADTQYF
TRBV19,TRBJ1-5,TRBD1,.,TGTGCCAGTAGCGAGACCGGACAGGGTACGTCGGGCAATCAGCCCCAGCATTTT,CASSETGQGTSGNQPQHF
TRBV19,TRBJ1-6,.,once,TGTGCCAGTAGTAAGAGTCGAGAATCCCTCGAATACTATAATTCACCCCTCCACTTT,CASSKSRESLEYYNSPLHF
TRBV19,TRBJ2-3,TRBD1,.,TGTGCCACCCACAGGGGGCCTGGAGATACGCAGTATTTT,CATHRGPGDTQYF
TRBV25-1,TRBJ2-3,TRBD2,.,TGTGCCAGCAGTCCCCGGAACGGGAGGGCCCTCACAGATACGCAGTATTTT,CASSPRNGRALTDTQYF
TRBV28,TRBJ1-2,.,.,TGTGCCAGCGGACAGAGTTATGGCTACACCTTC,CASGQSYGYTF
TRBV5-5,TRBJ1-2,TRBD1,once,TGTGCCAGGGTCCCCCCCCGGGACAGGGGTGGCGGCTACACCTTC,CARVPPRDRGGGYTF
TRBV28,TRBJ2-7,.,once,TGTGCCAGCAGTTCGACTGACGAGCAGTACTTC,CASSSTDEQYF
TRBV3-1/TRBV3-2,TRBJ1-4,TRBD1,.,TGTGCCAGCAGCCAACGGACAGGGTTTAATGAAAAACTGTTTTTT,CASSQRTGFNEKLFF
TRBV14,TRBJ2-2,.,.,TGTGCCAGCAGCCTTTTGGCAGGGAACACCGGGGAGCTGTTTTTT,CASSLLAGNTGELFF
TRBV27,TRBJ2-1,TRBD2,.,TGTGCCAGCAGTTTATCGGCTAGCGGGTATGAGCAGTTCTTC,CASSLSASGYEQFF
TRBV27,TRBJ2-1,TRBD2,.,TGTGCCAGCAGTTTCCGGACTAGCGGGAGGGCCTGGGTTATGTCCAATGAGCAGTTCTTC,CASSFRTSGRAWVMSNEQFF
TRBV14,TRBJ2-7,.,once,TGTGCCAGCCGAGGAACTACCCTCGAGCAGTACTTC,CASRGTTLEQYF
TRBV2,TRBJ2-1,TRBD2,.,TGTGCCAGCAGTGGGACTAGTATCCCGTTAGGTTCCTACAATGAGCAGTTCTTC,CASSGTSIPLGSYNEQFF
TRBV2,TRBJ2-3,TRBD2,.,TGTGCCAGCAGTGAATTAGCGGGAGGTGCAGATACGCAGTATTTT,CASSELAGGADTQYF
TRBV2,TRBJ1-5,.,.,TGTGCCAGCAGCCCCTTGGTCGGGCCCCAGCATTTT,CASSPLVGPQHF
TRBV13,TRBJ1-1,.,.,TGTGCCAGCAGTAGAAAACTGGGCCCTATGAACACTGAAGCTTTCTTT,CASSRKLGPMNTEAFF